These 3 T cell receptor beta chains were all obtained from the same sample, sequenced in a study of T cell repertoires in cytomegalovirus infection. Antigens for these TCRs are unknown. Using its own MiXCR run on the reads, TCRdb lists one record per CDR3 protein. The table lists fewer than 1,000,000 distinct CDR3 sequences, approximately 31% of them singletons. Sample: cultured CD8+ T cells from PBMCs, taken from culture after CMV antigen stimulation. These receptors originate from a human donor in good health (CMV status not recorded). Some clones in this sample may be carry-over from other donors' samples.

In this sample, this clonotype turned up a few times. V gene TRBV4-1 combines with J gene TRBJ1-1; possibly TRBD1 for D (5 bases). The CDR3 is made up of 17 amino acids. Germline values: CDR1 MGHRA, CDR2 YSYEKL. V lost 0 bases, J lost 5 bases, and 19 bases lay in between. CDR3 residues: CASSQDYLRGRGTEAFF. CDR3 DNA sequence: TGCGCCAGCAGCCAAGATTATCTCCGGGGGAGAGGGACTGAAGCTTTCTTT.

In regard to this clonotype: An end of the junction does not agree with germline; a read error may underlie this. The chain employs TRBV27 and TRBJ2-3; D gene ambiguous. Germline values: CDR1 MNHEY, CDR2 SMNVEV (reference sequence). The CDR3 consists of 14 residues. The CDR3 here is CAGSFGAKLDTQYF. The CDR3 nucleotides read TGTGCCGGCAGTTTTGGAGCAAAGCTTGATACGCAGTATTTT.

A few counts support this clonotype. The CDR3 spells CASRVTGLLYTEAFF. CDR3 nucleotide sequence: TGTGCCAGCAGGGTAACAGGGCTACTTTACACTGAAGCTTTCTTT. This chain connects TRBV12-3 or TRBV12-4 to TRBJ1-1, with TRBD1 as a possible D gene (6 bases). CDR3 length equals 15 residues. Trimming took 6 bases from V and 3 from J, leaving 17 bases between them.